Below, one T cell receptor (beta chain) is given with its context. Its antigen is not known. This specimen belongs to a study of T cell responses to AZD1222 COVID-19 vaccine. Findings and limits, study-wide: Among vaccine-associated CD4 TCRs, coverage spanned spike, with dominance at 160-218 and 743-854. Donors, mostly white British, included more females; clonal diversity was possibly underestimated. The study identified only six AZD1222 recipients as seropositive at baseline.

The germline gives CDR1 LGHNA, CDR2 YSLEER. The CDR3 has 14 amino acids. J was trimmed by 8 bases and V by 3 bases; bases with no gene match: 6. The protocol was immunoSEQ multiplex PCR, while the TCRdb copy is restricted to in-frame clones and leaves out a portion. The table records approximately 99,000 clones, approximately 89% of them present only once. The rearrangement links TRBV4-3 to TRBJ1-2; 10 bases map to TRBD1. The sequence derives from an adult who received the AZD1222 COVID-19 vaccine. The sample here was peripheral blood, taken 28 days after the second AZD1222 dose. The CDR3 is CASSHADRGRGYTF. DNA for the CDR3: TGCGCCAGCAGCCACGCCGACAGGGGGCGAGGCTACACCTTC.